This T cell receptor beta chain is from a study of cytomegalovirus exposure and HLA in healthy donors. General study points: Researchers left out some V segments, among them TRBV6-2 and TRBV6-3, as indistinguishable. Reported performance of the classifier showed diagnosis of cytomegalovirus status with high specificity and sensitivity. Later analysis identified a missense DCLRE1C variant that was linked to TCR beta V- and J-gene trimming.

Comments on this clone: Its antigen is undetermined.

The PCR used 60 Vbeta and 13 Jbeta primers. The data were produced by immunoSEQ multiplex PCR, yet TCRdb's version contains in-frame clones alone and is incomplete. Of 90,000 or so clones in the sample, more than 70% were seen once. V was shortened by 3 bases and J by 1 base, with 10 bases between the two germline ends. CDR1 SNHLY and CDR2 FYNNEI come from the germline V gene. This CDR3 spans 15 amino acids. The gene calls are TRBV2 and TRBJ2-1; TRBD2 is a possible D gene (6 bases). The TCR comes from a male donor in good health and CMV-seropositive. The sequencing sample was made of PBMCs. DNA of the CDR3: TGTGCCAGCAGTGAGATGCGGGGTTCCTACAATGAGCAGTTCTTC. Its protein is CASSEMRGSYNEQFF.